Following are 20 T cell receptor beta chains from one sample sequenced in a study of blood T cell repertoires in COVID-19. Using immunoSEQ multiplex PCR, the repertoire was profiled, and TCRdb retains in-frame clones only, with some absent. Found here are hundreds of thousands of clones, roughly 91% of them singletons; the top ten hold about 8.4%. Source material: PBMCs or T cells enriched from blood (not recorded which). These receptors all come from a woman aged 25-40 years who had recovered from COVID-19.

The V and J genes are TRBV10-3 and TRBJ1-5; tentative D call: TRBD1 (5 bases). Deletions cut 3 bases from V and 6 bases from J, with 12 bases between. The CDR3 is 14 residues long. Germline V gives CDR1 ENHRY, CDR2 SYGVKD. CDR3 DNA: TGTGCCATCAGTGACGCAGGGCACGGTCAGCCCCAGCATTTT. As protein: CAISDAGHGQPQHF.

The chain's CDR3 is CATSRDRTVDEAFF. CDR3 DNA: TGTGCCACCAGCAGGGACCGGACAGTTGATGAAGCTTTCTTT. The chain carries TRBV15 and TRBJ1-1, with a possible D match to TRBD1 (6 bases). The CDR3 runs 14 residues. Trimming took 3 bases from V and 7 from J, leaving 15 bases between them. The germline CDR1 and CDR2 sequences are LNHNV and YYDKDF (reference sequence).

This clone occurred once. The V call is TRBV3-1 (or the pseudogene TRBV3-2), the J call TRBJ2-2; D call uncertain. This CDR3 region has 15 residues. V lost 3 bases to trimming and J lost 1 base, with 9 bases between them. The V gene's germline CDR1 is LGHDT and CDR2 YNNKEL (reference sequence). Written as DNA, the CDR3 is TGTGCCAGCAGCCATATGCAGATGAACACCGGGGAGCTGTTTTTT. Amino acid sequence: CASSHMQMNTGELFF.

This sequence joins TRBV7-2 and TRBJ2-3; TRBD2 matches at 7 bases. The CDR3 has 15 amino acids. J lost 2 bases, V lost 6 bases, and 8 bases had no gene match. Germline lookup yields CDR1 SGHTA and CDR2 FQGNSA. Here the CDR3 DNA reads TGTGCCAGCAGATACATAGCGGGTTCCACAGATACGCAGTATTTT. As protein: CASRYIAGSTDTQYF.

J is TRBJ2-7 and V is TRBV6-1; maybe TRBD1 (5 bases). Trimming removed 0 bases from V and 2 bases from J, with 11 bases in between. CDR3 length: 15 residues. Germline V CDR1 and CDR2: MNHNS, SASEGT. The CDR3 region is CASSEALGRAYEQYF. CDR3 bases: TGTGCCAGCAGTGAAGCGCTTGGCAGGGCCTACGAGCAGTACTTC.

J is TRBJ1-3 and V is TRBV4-2; no firm D call. The ends were cut back, 1 base at V and 0 bases at J, with 16 bases in the middle. The CDR3 has 18 residues. Per the germline V gene, CDR1 is LGHNA and CDR2 is YNFKEQ. The CDR3 DNA reads as TGTGCCAGCAGCCAAGCCGAAGGAGTGACGTCCTCTGGAAACACCATATATTTT. This encodes CASSQAEGVTSSGNTIYF.

The CDR3 DNA follows: TGCGCCAGCAGCCTCCGTGCGGGACTGAACTATGGCTACACCTTC. Translating gives CASSLRAGLNYGYTF. This chain links TRBV4-3 with TRBJ1-2; D perhaps matches TRBD1 (5 bases). Germline CDR1 is LGHNA and CDR2 is YSLEER. This CDR3 region has 15 residues. V was cut by 4 bases and J by 2 bases, with 14 bases left in between.

The chain has TRBV5-1 and TRBJ1-2; D gene uncertain. Trimming removed 3 bases from V and 8 bases from J, with 20 bases in between. The CDR3 has 15 amino acids. Germline CDR1 is SGHRS and CDR2 is YFSETQ. CDR3 nucleotides: TGCGCCAGCAGCTCCGATGCCGTGAGGATACAAGGCTACACCTTC. As protein: CASSSDAVRIQGYTF.

This clone was detected a few times. This chain links TRBV5-1 with TRBJ1-1; TRBD1 matches 8 bases. V lost 4 bases and J lost 2; bases outside the gene matches: 7. The germline V gene encodes CDR1 SGHRS and CDR2 YFSETQ. There are 15 residues in the CDR3. The CDR3 here is CASSPTGGSNTEAFF. In DNA, the CDR3 is TGCGCCAGCAGCCCAACAGGGGGTAGCAACACTGAAGCTTTCTTT.

This clone was seen once. V gene TRBV9 combines with J gene TRBJ2-1, with D perhaps TRBD1 (6 bases). Germline CDR1 reads SGDLS; CDR2 reads YYNGEE. The CDR3 runs 15 residues. The V gene lost 0 bases and the J gene lost 1 base, with 8 bases spanning the gap. The CDR3: CASSVVTGSYNEQFF. The CDR3 coding sequence is TGTGCCAGCAGCGTAGTCACAGGGTCCTACAATGAGCAGTTCTTC.

The chain joins TRBV10-3 to TRBJ2-7; the D gene is possibly TRBD1 (6 bases). The germline CDR1 and CDR2 sequences are ENHRY and SYGVKD. V lost 4 bases, J lost 2 bases, and 15 bases lay in between. The CDR3 sequence is 15 residues long. The CDR3 DNA is TGTGCCATCAGTGGGAAGGGGACATCTGCCTACGAGCAGTACTTC. Translation gives CAISGKGTSAYEQYF.

This chain connects TRBV2 to TRBJ1-1; TRBD1 might be the D (5 bases). Deletions cut 8 bases from V and 4 bases from J, with 20 bases between. This CDR3 is built from 15 residues. Germline loops: CDR1 SNHLY, CDR2 FYNNEI. The CDR3 loop is CASSVEVGEGTEAFF. Here the CDR3 DNA reads TGTGCCAGCTCTGTCGAGGTGGGGGAGGGCACTGAAGCTTTCTTT. The full variable domain, rest sourced from reference TRBV2 and TRBJ1-1, is EPEVTQTPSHQVTQMGQEVILRCVPISNHLYFYWYRQILGQKVEFLVSFYNNEISEKSEIFDDQFSVERPDGSNFTLKIRSTKLEDSAMYFCASSVEVGEGTEAFFGQGTRLTVV.

CDR3 sequence: CAWPRNPRDTRKTSGTPDTQYF. The CDR3 nucleotides are TGTGCCTGGCCCAGGAACCCAAGAGACACAAGGAAAACTAGCGGGACCCCAGATACGCAGTATTTT. The rearrangement joins TRBV30 to TRBJ2-3; 10 nucleotides match TRBD2. There are 22 residues in the CDR3. J gave up 4 bases and V 5 bases, and 30 bases lay outside the gene matches. Germline V CDR1 and CDR2: GTSNPN, SVGIG (reference sequence).

This chain links TRBV2 with TRBJ2-2; D is possibly TRBD2 (7 bases). Germline loops: CDR1 SNHLY, CDR2 FYNNEI. The V and J ends lost 7 bases and 4 bases respectively, with 19 bases between them. The CDR3 sequence is 16 residues long. The CDR3: CASTKPGGRSTGELFF. The DNA for the CDR3 is TGTGCCAGCACGAAGCCCGGGGGGCGCAGCACCGGGGAGCTGTTTTTT.

This chain uses TRBV27 with TRBJ2-5, with D possibly TRBD2 on 6 matching bases. CDR3 length equals 16 residues. CDR1 MNHEY and CDR2 SMNVEV come from the germline V gene (reference sequence). Deletions cut 6 bases from V and 4 bases from J, with 21 bases between. CDR3 sequence reads: CASSGTFALGGETQYF. CDR3 DNA: TGTGCCAGCAGCGGGACTTTCGCCCTGGGTGGAGAGACCCAGTACTTC.

The rearrangement uses TRBV6-5 and TRBJ1-5; maybe TRBD1 (5 bases). Per the germline V gene, CDR1 is MNHEY and CDR2 is SVGAGI. Between the trimmed V and J ends, which lost 10 bases and 1 base, there was a span of 17 bases. CDR3 length equals 15 residues. The CDR3 spells CANKDCRGSNQPQHF. CDR3 nucleotides: TGTGCCAACAAAGACTGTAGGGGCAGCAATCAGCCCCAGCATTTT.

This rearrangement joins TRBV6-5 to TRBJ2-3; 9 bases match TRBD2. V shed 2 bases and J 6 bases; nucleotides not matched to a gene: 6. Germline V gene lookup returns CDR1 MNHEY and CDR2 SVGAGI. The CDR3 runs to 15 residues. DNA for the CDR3: TGTGCCAGCAGTTACGTAGCGGGAGCACGCGATACGCAGTATTTT. It translates to CASSYVAGARDTQYF.

This clone has a handful of counts. The chain recombines TRBV19 with TRBJ2-1, with 10 bases matching TRBD2. The germline V gene has CDR1 LNHDA and CDR2 SQIVND (reference sequence). The J segment lost 2 bases and the V segment lost 4 bases, leaving 11 bases of the junction unmatched. The CDR3 consists of 18 residues. The CDR3 coding sequence is TGTGCCAGTAGTACTGGACTAGCGGAGGGTGGGGCCTACAATGAGCAGTTCTTC. Encoded protein: CASSTGLAEGGAYNEQFF.

V usage is TRBV18 and J usage is TRBJ2-5; tentative D call: TRBD2 (5 bases). This CDR3 spans 15 amino acids. Germline loops: CDR1 KGHSH, CDR2 LQKENI. Trimming left V 6 bases short and J 2 bases short, with 16 bases between. CDR3 bases: TGTGCCAGCTCCCAGAGGACTGCCAGGCAAGAGACCCAGTACTTC. It encodes CASSQRTARQETQYF. Drawing the rest from reference TRBV18 and TRBJ2-5, the complete variable domain is NAGVMQNPRHLVRRRGQEARLRCSPMKGHSHVYWYRQLPEEGLKFMVYLQKENIIDESGMPKERFSAEFPKEGPSILRIQQVVRGDSAAYFCASSQRTARQETQYFGPGTRLLVL.

Comment on this clone: Distinct nucleotide sequences in the sample also encode this CDR3. This chain connects TRBV7-6 to TRBJ2-7; 11 bases are a match to TRBD1. The junction had 3 bases not matched to a gene; V was cut back by 5 bases and J by 3 bases. CDR1 and CDR2 (germline): SGHVS, FNYEAQ. The CDR3 length is 14 residues. As DNA, the CDR3 is TGTGCCAGCAGCGCAGGGACAGGGGGCTACGAGCAGTACTTC. Its protein product is CASSAGTGGYEQYF.